This TCR beta chain originates from a study of T-cell memory formation after mild COVID-19. Findings and limits, study-wide: Day 37-peaking second-wave clones had unconfirmed SARS-CoV-2 specificity.

As to this clonotype: Its antigen remains unidentified.

The trim removed 6 bases at V and 5 bases at J, leaving 22 bases unmatched. The CDR3 extends over 19 amino acids. CDR1 and CDR2 (germline): ENHRY, SYGVKD. TCRdb processed the 5' RACE reads anew with MiXCR; each CDR3 protein has one entry. The sample has roughly 580,000 distinct CDR3 sequences, more than 15% seen once. The sequenced sample consisted of PBMCs or a T cell subset sorted from them (not recorded which). This sequence joins TRBV10-3 and TRBJ2-5; 9 bases agree with TRBD2. This clonotype originated in an adult woman who had mild COVID-19 (a few samples of this study predate the infection). Cell type and time point are not known. The CDR3 loop is CAIRRLAAKKVDTSETQYF. CDR3 nucleotides: TGTGCCATCAGAAGACTAGCGGCCAAGAAGGTCGACACCAGTGAGACCCAGTACTTC.